The present T cell receptor (beta chain) was sequenced within a study of T cells in Graves' hyperthyroidism and ophthalmopathy. Across the study: Peripheral blood samples were taken at initial diagnosis, prior to any treatment.

General study findings and limits: Within blood appeared most thyroid clonotypes that had expanded above 0.001.

The CDR3 extends over 18 amino acids. The V segment lost 2 bases and the J segment 6 bases; nucleotides outside the gene matches: 15. Germline V gene lookup returns CDR1 MNHEY and CDR2 SVGEGT. Template material for amplifying TCR beta CDR3 regions consisted of RNA transcripts. In the first-round RT-PCR of the TCR CDR3, the HTBI primer set was used. TCRdb used MiXCR to reprocess the multiplex PCR reads, holding one entry per CDR3 protein. The sample carries about 350,000 distinct CDR3 sequences, about 18% recorded once. This clonotype was seen at least ten times. The antigen is not known. The study excluded patients with uncontrolled infection, other autoimmune disease, pregnancy or lactation. Fresh peripheral blood, 10 ml, was the source of the PBMCs.

The chain uses TRBV6-2 or TRBV6-3 and TRBJ1-1, with 10 bases lining up with TRBD1. This TCR derives from a woman younger than 30 with Graves' hyperthyroidism. Material for sequencing was blood. The CDR3 DNA reads as TGTGCCAGCAGTTACGTTCGACAGGGGGCTTCATTGGCCTCTGAAGCTTTCTTT. Translation: CASSYVRQGASLASEAFF.